This T cell receptor beta chain stems from a study of siplizumab effects on memory and regulatory T cells. For this clone: Its antigen is currently unknown.

CDR3 size: 15 residues. V lost 6 bases to trimming and J lost 0 bases, with 12 bases between them. Germline V lookup: CDR1 SNHLY, CDR2 FYNNEI. Overall study results and limits: Confirmatory evidence of suppressive function in proliferating siplizumab-culture Tregs was not obtained. No assignable naive or memory phenotype existed for roughly 75-97% of proliferating CD4+ or CD8+ clones.

The table came from immunoSEQ multiplex PCR; TCRdb's copy has only in-frame clones and leaves some out. The sample yields some 56,000 clones, just over 95% seen once. This receptor was identified in a human donor in good health. The V gene is TRBV2, the J gene TRBJ1-3, with D possibly being TRBD1 (5 bases). Sequenced input: naive CD8+ T cells sorted from blood. Here the CDR3 reads CASRDSSSSGNTIYF. The CDR3 nucleotides read TGTGCCAGCAGAGACAGCTCGAGCTCTGGAAACACCATATATTTT.